The source of this T cell receptor beta chain is a study of OX40 agonist ivuxolimab in advanced cancers. Study overall: The dose-escalation group included hepatocellular carcinoma, melanoma, renal cell carcinoma and head and neck cancer. Partial responses were seen in three patients, one with hepatocellular carcinoma and two with cutaneous melanoma.

Generated by immunoSEQ multiplex PCR, the TCRdb table keeps only in-frame clones and is missing some. Of fewer than 75,000 clones in the sample, approximately 88% were seen once. As for this clone: No antigen is known for it.

Notes on the study in general: CD8+ T cells (on average) carried more expanded clones than CD4+ T cells.

The CDR3 spans 15 residues. The junction had 6 bases not matched to a gene; V was cut back by 6 bases and J by 3 bases. Germline CDR1 is MNHNS and CDR2 is SASEGT. The specimen was CD4+ or CD8+ T cells sorted from blood, collected in a trial of the OX40 agonist ivuxolimab. The chain combines TRBV6-1 with TRBJ2-3; 10 bases map to TRBD2. The clonotype was recovered from an adult with an advanced solid tumor such as melanoma, head and neck, liver or kidney cancer. The CDR3 nucleotides are TGTGCCAGCAGCACCCTGACTAGCGGGACAGATACGCAGTATTTT. The encoded protein is CASSTLTSGTDTQYF.